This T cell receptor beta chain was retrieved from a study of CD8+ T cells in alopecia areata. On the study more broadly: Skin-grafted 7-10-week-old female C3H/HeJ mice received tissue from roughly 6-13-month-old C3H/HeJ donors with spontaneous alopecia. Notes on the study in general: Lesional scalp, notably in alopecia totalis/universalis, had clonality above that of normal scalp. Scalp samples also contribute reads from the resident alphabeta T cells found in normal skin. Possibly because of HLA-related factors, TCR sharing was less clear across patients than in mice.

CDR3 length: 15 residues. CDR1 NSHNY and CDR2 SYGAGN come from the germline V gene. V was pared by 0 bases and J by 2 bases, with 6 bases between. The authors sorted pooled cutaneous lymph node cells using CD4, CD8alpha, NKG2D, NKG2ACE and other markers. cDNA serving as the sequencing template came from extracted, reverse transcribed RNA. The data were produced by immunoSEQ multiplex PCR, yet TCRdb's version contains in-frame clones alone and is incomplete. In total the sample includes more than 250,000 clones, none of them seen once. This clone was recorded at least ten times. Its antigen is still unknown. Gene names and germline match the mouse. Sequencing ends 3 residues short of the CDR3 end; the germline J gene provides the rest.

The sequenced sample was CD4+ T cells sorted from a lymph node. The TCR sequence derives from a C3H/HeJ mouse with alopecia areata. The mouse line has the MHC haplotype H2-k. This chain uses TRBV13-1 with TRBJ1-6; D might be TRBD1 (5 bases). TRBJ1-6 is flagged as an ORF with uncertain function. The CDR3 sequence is CASSDATAYNSPLYF. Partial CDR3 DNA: TGTGCCAGCAGTGATGCGACAGCCTATAATTCGCCC.